This T cell receptor beta chain was profiled in a study of read filtering for tumor transcriptome and immune sequencing (dated by TCRdb to 2020 to 2022). Turning to the overall study: The cohort had 17 male and 11 to 15 female patients with a mean age of roughly 64 years, ranging from 47 to 80. After DNase treatment, whole-transcriptome libraries were prepared using the TruSeq RNA Access Library Prep Kit. A main aim was a read-filtering strategy for immune repertoire data, specifically whether clonotypes supported by a single read should be removed. Using the same bone marrow samples, the study compared TCR repertoires obtained by targeted immune repertoire sequencing with those obtained by bulk whole-transcriptome sequencing. Under revised international staging, fewer than ten patients fell into R-ISS I, some 15 into R-ISS II and six or seven into R-ISS III. TCR-region mapped reads per sample ranged from about 4.05 to 10.27 million with IR-seq versus only 85 to 1273 with RNA-seq.

This clonotype was picked up many times. The antigen this receptor binds is unknown. No clone much larger than this one lies a single base away; base qualities are absent. The junction shows trimming of 6 bases on V and 2 bases on J, plus 16 bases between the germline ends. From cysteine to phenylalanine, the CDR3 is 15 amino acids long. The kept DNA is CDR3 alone, 45 bases in frame from the first base. What the research found in general, with its limitations: Rather than purified T cells, the sorted CD138-negative fraction was a mixed bone marrow immune population. IR-seq captured clonotypes at much higher depth and more reliably than RNA-seq, and smaller IR-seq throughput sufficed to identify most shared clonotypes. In IR-seq, 80% to 85% of clonotypes but about 4% of total reads were represented by single-read clonotypes, whereas in RNA-seq, 65% to 75% of clonotypes and about 40% of reads were represented by single-read clonotypes. The correlation between IR-seq and RNA-seq shared clonotype proportions rose when single-read clonotypes were removed.

Each patient had bone marrow sampled at the time of active disease. Isolation of bone marrow mononuclear cells was performed by Ficoll-Hypaque density gradient centrifugation. Myeloma plasma cells were removed and CD138-negative cells were collected by negative selection after labeling with CD138 magnetic microbeads on a MACS separator. Purity of the isolated cells was checked by flow cytometry on an Attune NxT using CD138 antibodies. Total RNA was extracted with TRIzol reagent and quantified with a NanoDrop spectrophotometer. Paired RNA-seq and IR-seq were performed on each patient's CD138-negative bone marrow sample. The Immunoverse kit was used to build TCR libraries from about 400 ng RNA, with molecular barcoded adaptors covering alpha/delta and beta/gamma chains. The same RNA used for transcriptome sequencing was used for TCR library preparation. An Illumina HiSeq 4000 with 2 x 150 cycles was used to sequence the TCR libraries. Turning to the authors' computational methods: Using MiXCR, which included quality filtering and error correction, TCR reads were aligned to human V, D, J and C references and then assembled into CDR3 clonotypes. Clonotype counts and gene usage diversity were analyzed with the tcR package in R. Raw mapping reads were checked after the RNA-seq reads had been mapped by STAR aligner version 2.5.3a onto the human GRCh37 genome. IR-seq fastq files were randomly downsampled with Seqtk 1.3 to test the effect of sequencing depth on detected clonotypes. The raw public data were reprocessed by TCRdb itself: fastp quality trimming at Q25, MiXCR clonotype calling, in-frame beta chains only. Rows merge per CDR3 protein into single entries with the most common DNA and genes. TCRdb, not the original authors, processed these V and J calls. The sample includes around 130,000 distinct CDR3 sequences, with approximately 13% observed a single time. Together, the top ten hold around 10% of the sample.

Recombination joined TRBV23-1 with TRBJ1-2; the best D guess is TRBD1, with 5 bases matching. TRBV23-1 is identified as an open reading frame with a role that is uncertain. The sample taken for sequencing was a population of CD138-negative cells sorted from bone marrow. This specimen's cell subset or site label, per the study, means: bone marrow mononuclear cells depleted of CD138+ plasma/myeloma cells by negative magnetic selection. The sequence was obtained from a donor aged 40 or older with multiple myeloma. The sequence in DNA is TGCGCCAGCAGGCTTGGGACCTTACCCAACTATGGCTACACCTTC. The translation is CASRLGTLPNYGYTF.